The rows below give T cell receptor beta chains drawn from one sample of a study of cytomegalovirus exposure and HLA in healthy donors. Libraries were prepared by immunoSEQ multiplex PCR; TCRdb keeps only in-frame clonotypes and omits some of them. The table shows 73,000 or so clones, with around 70% occurring only once. The sequenced material came from PBMCs. These receptors were taken from a woman aged 40-49 years in good health and CMV-seropositive. The CDR3 runs from the conserved cysteine through the conserved F or W. A D gene is named only where the DNA matches it firmly. The size of a clone is reported for some rows only, either as once, few or many, or as a class for expanded clones.

V gene,clone size,J gene,D gene,CDR3 protein,CDR3 DNA
TRBV6-5,NA,TRBJ2-3,TRBD2,CASRTRGREQYF,TGTGCCAGCAGGACCCGGGGGAGGGAGCAGTATTTT
TRBV30,NA,TRBJ2-7,TRBD2,CAWSEWGGYEQYF,TGTGCCTGGAGTGAGTGGGGGGGCTACGAGCAGTACTTC
TRBV11-3,NA,TRBJ2-1,NA,CASKQGPQYNEQFF,TGTGCCAGCAAACAGGGCCCCCAATACAATGAGCAGTTCTTC
TRBV11-2,NA,TRBJ2-7,NA,CASSPTGNEQYF,TGTGCCAGCAGCCCGACAGGAAACGAGCAGTACTTC
TRBV2,NA,TRBJ1-5,TRBD1,CASSDTTGAGNQPQHF,TGTGCCAGCAGTGATACTACAGGGGCGGGCAATCAGCCCCAGCATTTT
TRBV19,NA,TRBJ1-2,NA,CASSRQQGSYGYTF,TGTGCCAGTAGTAGACAACAGGGCTCCTATGGCTACACCTTC
TRBV9,few,TRBJ1-1,NA,CASSLGHRTTFTEAFF,TGTGCCAGCAGCCTGGGACACCGAACGACTTTTACTGAAGCTTTCTTT
TRBV7-2,once,TRBJ2-7,TRBD2,CASRATSGGYEQYF,TGTGCCAGCAGAGCAACTAGCGGGGGCTACGAGCAGTACTTC
TRBV29-1,NA,TRBJ2-7,NA,CSVGVGPYEQYF,TGCAGCGTTGGCGTGGGGCCCTACGAGCAGTACTTC
TRBV27,NA,TRBJ2-7,TRBD1,CASSQGTGWYEQYF,TGTGCCAGCAGTCAAGGGACAGGGTGGTACGAGCAGTACTTC
TRBV7-9,NA,TRBJ1-5,NA,CASTNGDQPQHF,TGTGCCAGCACAAACGGAGATCAGCCCCAGCATTTT
TRBV7-8,NA,TRBJ2-1,NA,CASSLDYLVLEQFF,TGTGCCAGCAGCTTAGACTACTTAGTTTTGGAGCAGTTCTTC
TRBV19,NA,TRBJ1-5,TRBD1,CASSIPGGHNQPQHF,TGTGCCAGTAGTATCCCAGGGGGCCACAATCAGCCCCAGCATTTT
TRBV5-1,NA,TRBJ1-1,TRBD1,CASSLGQGEVDAEAFF,TGCGCCAGCAGCTTGGGACAGGGAGAGGTGGATGCTGAAGCTTTCTTT
TRBV29-1,NA,TRBJ1-5,NA,CSVANHASNQPQHF,TGCAGCGTCGCGAACCACGCCAGCAATCAGCCCCAGCATTTT
TRBV30,NA,TRBJ1-4,TRBD1,CAWGQGAGDEKLFF,TGTGCCTGGGGACAGGGGGCCGGGGATGAAAAACTGTTTTTT
TRBV7-9,NA,TRBJ2-1,TRBD2,CASSLFGEGRLDEQFF,TGTGCCAGCAGCCTTTTTGGGGAGGGGAGGTTGGATGAGCAGTTCTTC
TRBV4-3,NA,TRBJ1-3,NA,CASSQGRSGAAGNTIYF,TGCGCCAGCAGCCAAGGGCGGTCCGGAGCCGCTGGAAACACCATATATTTT
TRBV6-6,NA,TRBJ1-1,NA,CASGNQVNTEAFF,TGTGCCAGCGGTAACCAGGTGAACACTGAAGCTTTCTTT
TRBV6-5,NA,TRBJ1-2,NA,CASSYSGGTNYGYTF,TGTGCCAGCAGTTACTCGGGGGGTACTAACTATGGCTACACCTTC
TRBV7-6,NA,TRBJ2-6,NA,CASSLTQVSGANVLTF,TGTGCCAGCAGCTTAACCCAGGTCTCTGGGGCCAACGTCCTGACTTTC
TRBV14,NA,TRBJ2-1,TRBD2,CASSPLWGLAGGRNEQFF,TGTGCCAGCAGCCCCCTTTGGGGGCTAGCGGGGGGGAGGAATGAGCAGTTCTTC
TRBV28,NA,TRBJ1-2,NA,CASSAAANGDYGYTF,TGTGCCAGCAGTGCCGCAGCCAACGGGGACTATGGCTACACCTTC
TRBV5-1,few,TRBJ2-3,NA,CASSYTTADTQYF,TGCGCCAGCAGCTACACGACTGCAGATACGCAGTATTTT